This entry concerns a single TCR beta chain. No antigen is known for it. With 7 bases clipped from V and 6 bases from J, the junction kept 22 bases outside the gene matches. The CDR3 has 18 amino acids. Germline loops: CDR1 MDHEN, CDR2 SYDVKM. The data stem from a study of cytomegalovirus exposure and HLA in healthy donors. General observations from the study: Rare TCR sequences dominated, though some public TCRs recurred in many donors.

PCR primers comprised 60 Vbeta and 13 Jbeta primers. Profiled with immunoSEQ multiplex PCR; TCRdb holds only in-frame clones, not every one. Among 190,000 or so clones listed, 80% to 85% were seen once. This chain connects TRBV28 to TRBJ1-1; 8 bases map to TRBD1. Sequenced: PBMCs. The TCR comes from a man in his fifties or sixties in good health and CMV-seronegative. CDR3 in amino acids: CASTVHDRGRLWAAEAFF. In DNA form, the CDR3 reads TGTGCCAGCACCGTACACGACAGGGGCCGCCTTTGGGCGGCTGAAGCTTTCTTT.